This T cell receptor (beta chain) was captured in a study of T cells in Graves' hyperthyroidism and ophthalmopathy. RNA transcripts were the template for amplifying TCR beta CDR3 regions. The HTBI primer set drove a first-round RT-PCR of the TCR CDR3. TCRdb re-called the multiplex PCR reads with MiXCR, one entry per CDR3 protein. Among 450,000 to 600,000 distinct CDR3 sequences listed, around 20% were seen once. Germline CDR1 and CDR2: SGHTA and FQGTGA. V was pared by 6 bases and J by 1 base, with 8 bases between. The CDR3 is 13 residues long. Many counts were recorded for this clonotype. The receptor was isolated from a man aged 35 to 55 with Graves' ophthalmopathy. Sequencing input: blood. This chain links TRBV7-3 with TRBJ2-3; no clear D gene. The CDR3 DNA reads as TGTGCCAGCAGACCTAGGGGCACAGATACGCAGTATTTT. Translating gives CASRPRGTDTQYF.